This T cell receptor (beta chain) was found in a study of CD8 T cells in ankylosing spondylitis. TCRdb reprocessed the 5' RACE reads with MiXCR, giving one entry per CDR3 protein. The sample has roughly 180,000 distinct CDR3 sequences; approximately 9% are singletons. Losses at the gene ends were 5 bases for V and 4 bases for J; bases not matched to a gene: 13. This CDR3 region has 17 residues. Germline V gene lookup returns CDR1 SEHNR and CDR2 FQNEAQ (reference sequence). In its sample, this clonotype was seen many times. Antigen unknown. The study, taken as a whole, reports: A number of the motif variants had already been described in reactive arthritis synovial fluid and blood. Disease-linked clones reportedly showed significant enrichment in matched ankylosing spondylitis synovial fluid.

The TCR was taken from a female donor with ankylosing spondylitis or in good health (not recorded which). Sequenced: blood, either unsorted or a sorted T cell fraction (not recorded which). The chain combines TRBV7-9 with TRBJ2-1; 8 bases map to TRBD2. CDR3 sequence: CASSPPRGERGYNEQFF. CDR3 sequence (DNA): TGTGCCAGCAGCCCACCTCGGGGGGAGCGGGGGTACAATGAGCAGTTCTTC.